These 27 T cell receptor beta chains were all obtained from the same sample, sequenced in a study of blood T cell repertoires in COVID-19. TCRdb keeps only in-frame clones here, not all; method: immunoSEQ multiplex PCR. The sample shows under 200,000 clones, around 83% of them seen only once. The sequenced sample was peripheral blood. The receptors were gathered from a woman of 80 years or more with acute or convalescent COVID-19.

This clone was counted once. The chain employs TRBV11-2 and TRBJ2-7; TRBD1 matches 7 bases. Germline trimming cut 5 bases from V and 0 bases from J; bases unmatched to any gene: 10. CDR3 length: 16 amino acids. Germline V gene data show CDR1 as SGHAT and CDR2 as FQNNGV. CDR3 DNA sequence: TGTGCCAGCAGCCGTCAACAGGGGACCCTCTCCTACGAGCAGTACTTC. It codes for CASSRQQGTLSYEQYF.

The CDR3 DNA follows: TGTGCTAGTGGTTTGGACGGGACAGGGAGTGAGCAGTTCTTC. Its translation is CASGLDGTGSEQFF. The V call is TRBV12-5, the J call TRBJ2-1; TRBD1 matches at 9 bases. Germline trimming cut 1 base from V and 9 bases from J; bases unmatched to any gene: 4. Germline V gene lookup returns CDR1 LGHNT and CDR2 FRNRAP. This CDR3 contains 14 residues.

V and J are TRBV7-4 and TRBJ2-4, with D possibly TRBD1 on 6 matching bases. Trimming removed 6 bases at V and 2 bases at J, with 14 bases between. This CDR3 is 15 amino acids long. In germline, CDR1 is SGHVT, CDR2 SQSDAQ. CDR3 sequence (DNA): TGTGCCAGCAGAGGGGGAGTTGCCTCCAAAAACATTCAGTACTTC. This sequence encodes CASRGGVASKNIQYF.

The chain is built from TRBV5-1 and TRBJ1-3; the D gene is possibly TRBD1 (5 bases). The CDR3 has 16 amino acids. Germline-derived CDR1 and CDR2 are SGHRS and YFSETQ. V was cut by 4 bases and J by 0 bases, with 14 bases left in between. CDR3 region: CASSADIIGSGNTIYF. For the CDR3, the DNA is TGCGCCAGCAGCGCGGACATTATTGGCTCTGGAAACACCATATATTTT.

This chain connects TRBV19 to TRBJ2-1; 9 bases match TRBD2. CDR1 and CDR2 (germline): LNHDA, SQIVND (reference sequence). With V trimmed by 3 bases and J by 7 bases, 10 bases remained unmatched. The CDR3 is 16 residues long. The CDR3 DNA reads TGTGCCAGTAGTATTCGCGGGAGGGCCTTGGGGAATGAGCAGTTCTTC. Protein: CASSIRGRALGNEQFF. Full variable domain (missing parts from reference TRBV19 and TRBJ2-1): DGGITQSPKYLFRKEGQNVTLSCEQNLNHDAMYWYRQDPGQGLRLIYYSQIVNDFQKGDIAEGYSVSREKKESFPLTVTSAQKNPTAFYLCASSIRGRALGNEQFFGPGTRLTVL.

This clone showed up just once. The gene calls are TRBV4-3 and TRBJ2-5; no clear D. V lost 4 bases to trimming and J lost 5 bases, with 17 bases between them. Germline V gene sequence: CDR1 LGHNA, CDR2 YSLEER. The CDR3 has 15 amino acids. CDR3 sequence reads: CASSPQSARPETQYF. The DNA of the CDR3 is TGCGCCAGCAGCCCCCAGAGCGCCCGCCCGGAGACCCAGTACTTC.

The V call is TRBV10-3, the J call TRBJ1-1, with TRBD1 identical over 7 bases. Trimming removed 7 bases from V and 3 bases from J; junction bases left unmatched: 5. This CDR3 has 13 amino acids. Germline-derived CDR1 and CDR2 are ENHRY and SYGVKD. The CDR3 DNA is TGTGCCATCACCACCGACAGGGACACTGAAGCTTTCTTT. Residues: CAITTDRDTEAFF.

The V gene is TRBV19, the J gene TRBJ1-5; D remains ambiguous. Germline V gene lookup returns CDR1 LNHDA and CDR2 SQIVND (reference sequence). The CDR3 is 14 residues long. V shed 3 bases and J shed 3 bases, with 9 bases lying between them. The CDR3 reads CASSIPGFNQPQHF. The CDR3 region has the DNA TGTGCCAGTAGTATCCCAGGATTCAATCAGCCCCAGCATTTT.

J is TRBJ1-6 and V is TRBV28, with D possibly matching TRBD1 (5 bases). The CDR3 is 15 amino acids. The V end was cut by 4 bases, the J end by 9 bases, with 16 bases between. Germline V CDR1 and CDR2: MDHEN, SYDVKM. The CDR3 spells CASSSTPQGASPLHF. Here the CDR3 DNA reads TGTGCCAGCAGTTCTACCCCTCAGGGTGCTTCACCCCTCCACTTT.

This rearrangement joins TRBV6-5 to TRBJ2-5; possibly TRBD2 for D (5 bases). The CDR3 is 13 residues long. Germline V lookup: CDR1 MNHEY, CDR2 SVGAGI. V was cut by 7 bases and J by 2 bases, with 11 bases left in between. The CDR3 region is CASISGMQETQYF. The CDR3 coding sequence is TGTGCCAGCATTTCCGGGATGCAAGAGACCCAGTACTTC.

This chain uses TRBV20-1 with TRBJ2-7; 10 nucleotides agree with TRBD1. This CDR3 contains 15 residues. V shed 3 bases, J shed 1 base, and the junction held 6 bases outside the gene matches. Per the germline V gene, CDR1 is DFQATT and CDR2 is SNEGSKA (reference sequence). CDR3 amino acids: CSASIDRGLSYEQYF. CDR3 bases: TGCAGTGCTAGTATAGACAGGGGGCTTTCCTACGAGCAGTACTTC.

The rearrangement joins TRBV19 to TRBJ1-2; D gene unclear. The CDR3 contains 16 residues. V dropped 3 bases and J dropped 8 bases, with 22 bases sitting between them. The germline gives CDR1 LNHDA, CDR2 SQIVND (reference sequence). This chain's CDR3 is CASSITLAAYYGGYTF. DNA for the CDR3: TGTGCCAGTAGTATCACCCTTGCGGCTTACTATGGGGGCTACACCTTC.

This chain connects TRBV7-2 to TRBJ2-3; D might be TRBD2 (5 bases). Germline CDR1 is SGHTA and CDR2 is FQGNSA. This CDR3 has 16 residues. Between the trimmed V and J ends, which lost 5 bases and 1 base, there was a span of 16 bases. CDR3 nucleotides: TGTGCCAGCAGCCCCCCGGCGGGCCCCGGCACAGATACGCAGTATTTT. This sequence encodes CASSPPAGPGTDTQYF.

The V gene is TRBV28, the J gene TRBJ2-3, with D hard to call. Germline-derived CDR1 and CDR2 are MDHEN and SYDVKM. The CDR3 runs to 11 residues. V was clipped by 1 base and J by 9 bases, with 5 bases between them. The CDR3 DNA follows: TGTGCCAGCAGTTTATATCTGACGCAGTATTTT. It is translated as CASSLYLTQYF.

The V gene is TRBV15, the J gene TRBJ2-2; possible D gene TRBD2, 5 bases. Germline lookup yields CDR1 LNHNV and CDR2 YYDKDF (reference sequence). V was pared by 3 bases and J by 5 bases, with 13 bases between. CDR3 length equals 15 residues. The CDR3 sequence is CATSRTGMGTGELFF. The CDR3 nucleotides read TGTGCCACCAGCAGGACGGGGATGGGGACCGGGGAGCTGTTTTTT.

The rearrangement uses TRBV5-1 and TRBJ1-1; TRBD1 is a possible D gene (5 bases). CDR3 length: 15 residues. Trimming removed 4 bases at V and 3 bases at J, with 16 bases between. Germline assignment: CDR1 SGHRS and CDR2 YFSETQ. The CDR3 DNA is TGCGCCAGCAGCCCCCGCACGGGGGGATACACTGAAGCTTTCTTT. Translated: CASSPRTGGYTEAFF.

The chain links TRBV19 to TRBJ1-5; TRBD1 agrees at 12 bases. The CDR3 is 15 amino acids. Germline values: CDR1 LNHDA, CDR2 SQIVND (reference sequence). V trimming: 7 bases; J trimming: 7 bases; junction bases outside the gene matches: 8. The CDR3 DNA follows: TGTGCCAGTATCCCCGGGACAGGGGGCGGGCAGCCCCAGCATTTT. Its translation: CASIPGTGGGQPQHF.

This clone has a single count. The V gene is TRBV24-1, the J gene TRBJ2-1; 7 bases align to TRBD2. The length of the CDR3 is 16 residues. The germline V gene encodes CDR1 KGHDR and CDR2 SFDVKD. V shed 5 bases, J shed 1 base, and the junction held 7 bases outside the gene matches. The CDR3 here is CATSAAGTSSYNEQFF. CDR3 bases: TGTGCCACCAGTGCAGCGGGGACGTCTTCCTACAATGAGCAGTTCTTC.

The V call is TRBV7-3, the J call TRBJ2-3; D is possibly TRBD2 (6 bases). This CDR3 contains 15 residues. Germline CDR1 SGHTA, CDR2 FQGTGA. V was shortened by 2 bases and J by 4 bases, with 13 bases between the two germline ends. The CDR3 sequence is CASSLDIGSADTQYF. The CDR3 nucleotides are TGTGCCAGCAGCTTAGATATCGGGAGCGCAGATACGCAGTATTTT.

Worth noting for this clone: The same CDR3 is also encoded by other DNA sequences in this sample. The rearrangement joins TRBV7-2 to TRBJ2-7; D possibly corresponds to TRBD2 (6 bases). CDR1 is SGHTA and CDR2 is FQGNSA in the germline V gene. V was shortened by 1 base and J by 1 base, with 8 bases between the two germline ends. The CDR3 sequence is 14 residues long. Written as DNA, the CDR3 is TGTGCCAGCAGCTTAGGACGGGGGTCCTACGAGCAGTACTTC. The encoded protein is CASSLGRGSYEQYF.

This chain connects TRBV7-3 to TRBJ2-1; TRBD2 is a possible D gene (6 bases). Trimming took off 2 bases at V and 10 bases at J, with 9 bases between the two ends. CDR3 length: 12 residues. Germline assignment: CDR1 SGHTA and CDR2 FQGTGA. CDR3 DNA sequence: TGTGCCAGCAGCTTACAGGGAGGCGAGCAGTTCTTC. Its translation is CASSLQGGEQFF.

The chain joins TRBV4-1 to TRBJ2-3; TRBD2 matches 7 bases. The CDR3 length is 15 residues. Germline lookup yields CDR1 MGHRA and CDR2 YSYEKL. J was trimmed by 1 base and V by 5 bases; bases with no gene match: 6. CDR3 coding DNA: TGCGCCAGCAGCTGGGGGGGTAGCCGCACAGATACGCAGTATTTT. Its translation is CASSWGGSRTDTQYF.

The chain carries TRBV11-2 and TRBJ2-7; the match to TRBD2 covers 10 bases. The CDR3 is 18 residues long. V gave up 5 bases and J gave up 2 bases; unmatched junction bases: 15. Germline CDR1 SGHAT, CDR2 FQNNGV. This CDR3 is CASSIVLAGVRSPYEQYF. The CDR3 nucleotides are TGTGCCAGCAGCATAGTGCTAGCGGGAGTTAGATCTCCCTACGAGCAGTACTTC.

The rearrangement joins TRBV29-1 to TRBJ1-1, with 7 bases that match TRBD1. V gave up 5 bases and J gave up 0 bases; unmatched junction bases: 9. CDR1 and CDR2 from the germline V gene are SQVTM and ANQGSEA. This CDR3 is built from 15 residues. For the CDR3, the DNA is TGCAGCGTTAACAGGGGCCGTGTGATGAACACTGAAGCTTTCTTT. Residues: CSVNRGRVMNTEAFF.

The rearrangement joins TRBV24-1 to TRBJ2-3; maybe TRBD2 (7 bases). This CDR3 comprises 13 residues. Germline CDR1 KGHDR, CDR2 SFDVKD. Trimming pared 4 bases from V and 8 bases from J, leaving 12 bases between. CDR3 bases: TGTGCCACCAGTGACAGGAGGGGGGGTACGCAGTATTTT. Protein: CATSDRRGGTQYF.

The chain is built from TRBV28 and TRBJ2-7; 12 nucleotides align to TRBD2. V lost 6 bases and J lost 2; bases outside the gene matches: 2. Germline V lookup: CDR1 MDHEN, CDR2 SYDVKM. The CDR3 covers 14 residues. CDR3 sequence (DNA): TGTGCCAGCAGCCTAGCGGGAGGGCCCTACGAGCAGTACTTC. Residues: CASSLAGGPYEQYF. The variable domain in full, with the rest retrieved from reference TRBV28 and TRBJ2-7, is DVKVTQSSRYLVKRTGEKVFLECVQDMDHENMFWYRQDPGLGLRLIYFSYDVKMKEKGDIPEGYSVSREKKERFSLILESASTNQTSMYLCASSLAGGPYEQYFGPGTRLTVT.

This rearrangement joins TRBV18 to TRBJ2-7; a weak D match, TRBD2 (6 bases). CDR1 and CDR2 (germline): KGHSH, LQKENI. V was cut by 3 bases and J by 5 bases, with 14 bases left in between. This CDR3 has 14 residues. Here the CDR3 reads CASSPSGADHEQYF. The CDR3 DNA reads as TGTGCCAGCTCACCGTCGGGAGCCGATCACGAGCAGTACTTC.